This TCR beta chain is from a study of control samples from healthy donors and cancer patients. The CDR3 runs to 14 residues. The V end lost 4 bases, the J end lost 1 base, and 9 bases lay between the germline ends. Germline V gene data show CDR1 as SGHRS and CDR2 as YFSETQ. Profiling relied on immunoSEQ multiplex PCR, and the TCRdb table lists in-frame clones only, not all of them. The repertoire includes more than 50,000 clones, around nine tenths of them detected once, and 0.95% to 1.5% sits in the top ten. The sample comprised PBMCs. The TCR originated in a woman aged 45-59 years with colorectal cancer. The chain combines TRBV5-1 with TRBJ2-1; a weak D match, TRBD1 (5 bases). The CDR3 here is CASSGRTSYNEQFF. DNA for the CDR3: TGCGCCAGCAGCGGCCGGACATCCTACAATGAGCAGTTCTTC.